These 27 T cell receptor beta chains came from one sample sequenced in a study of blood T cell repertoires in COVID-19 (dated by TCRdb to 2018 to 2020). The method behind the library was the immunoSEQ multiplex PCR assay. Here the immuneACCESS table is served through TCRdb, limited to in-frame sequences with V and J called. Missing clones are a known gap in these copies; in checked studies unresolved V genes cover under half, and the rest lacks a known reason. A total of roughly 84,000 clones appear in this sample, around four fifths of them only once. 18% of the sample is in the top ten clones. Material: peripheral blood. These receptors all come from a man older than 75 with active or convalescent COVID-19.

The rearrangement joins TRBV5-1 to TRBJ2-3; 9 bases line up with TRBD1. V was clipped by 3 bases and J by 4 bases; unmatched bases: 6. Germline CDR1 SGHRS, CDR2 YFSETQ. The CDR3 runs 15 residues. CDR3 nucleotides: TGCGCCAGCAGCTCCCGGGACAGGGTTTCAGATACGCAGTATTTT. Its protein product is CASSSRDRVSDTQYF.

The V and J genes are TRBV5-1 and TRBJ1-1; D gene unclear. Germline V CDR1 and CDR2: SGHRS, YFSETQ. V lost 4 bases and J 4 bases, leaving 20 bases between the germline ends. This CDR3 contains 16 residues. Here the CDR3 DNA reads TGCGCCAGCAGCCGAGGCATGGCCAGAGCCACCACTGAAGCTTTCTTT. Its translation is CASSRGMARATTEAFF.

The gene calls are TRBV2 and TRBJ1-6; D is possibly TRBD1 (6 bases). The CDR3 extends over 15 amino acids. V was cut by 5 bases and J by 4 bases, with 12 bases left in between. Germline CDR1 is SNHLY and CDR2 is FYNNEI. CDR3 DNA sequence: TGTGCCAGCAGTCCACAGGGAGGGTATAATTCACCCCTCCACTTT. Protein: CASSPQGGYNSPLHF. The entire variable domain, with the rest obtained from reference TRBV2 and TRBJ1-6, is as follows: EPEVTQTPSHQVTQMGQEVILRCVPISNHLYFYWYRQILGQKVEFLVSFYNNEISEKSEIFDDQFSVERPDGSNFTLKIRSTKLEDSAMYFCASSPQGGYNSPLHFGNGTRLTVT.

Written as DNA, the CDR3 is TGTGCCAGCAGCTTATCCCTCCTGGACAGGTTTGGCTACACCTTC. Translating gives CASSLSLLDRFGYTF. The genes are TRBV7-9 and TRBJ1-2; 7 bases fit TRBD1. V trimming: 2 bases; J trimming: 7 bases; junction bases outside the gene matches: 10. Per the germline V gene, CDR1 is SEHNR and CDR2 is FQNEAQ (reference sequence). This CDR3 is built from 15 residues. The variable domain in full, completed from reference TRBV7-9 and TRBJ1-2, reads DTGVSQNPRHKITKRGQNVTFRCDPISEHNRLYWYRQTLGQGPEFLTYFQNEAQLEKSRLLSDRFSAERPKGSFSTLEIQRTEQGDSAMYLCASSLSLLDRFGYTFGSGTRLTVV.

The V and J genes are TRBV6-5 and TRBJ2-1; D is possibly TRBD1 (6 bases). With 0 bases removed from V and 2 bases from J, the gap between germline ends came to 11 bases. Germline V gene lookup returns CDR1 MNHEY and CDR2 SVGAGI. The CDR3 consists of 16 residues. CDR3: CASSYSNRDPYNEQFF. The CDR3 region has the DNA TGTGCCAGCAGTTACTCGAACAGGGATCCCTACAATGAGCAGTTCTTC.

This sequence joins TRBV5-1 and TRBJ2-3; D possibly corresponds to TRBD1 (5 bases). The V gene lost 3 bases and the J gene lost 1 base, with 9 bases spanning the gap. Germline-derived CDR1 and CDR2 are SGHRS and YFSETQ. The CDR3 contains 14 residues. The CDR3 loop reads CASSSGQRTDTQYF. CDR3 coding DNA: TGCGCCAGCAGCTCAGGACAACGCACAGATACGCAGTATTTT.

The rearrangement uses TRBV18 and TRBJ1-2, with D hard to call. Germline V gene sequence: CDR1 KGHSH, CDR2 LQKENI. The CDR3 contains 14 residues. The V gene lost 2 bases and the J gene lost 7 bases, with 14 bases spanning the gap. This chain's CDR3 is CASSPTMPGSGYTF. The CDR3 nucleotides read TGTGCCAGCTCACCAACGATGCCGGGGTCTGGCTACACCTTC.

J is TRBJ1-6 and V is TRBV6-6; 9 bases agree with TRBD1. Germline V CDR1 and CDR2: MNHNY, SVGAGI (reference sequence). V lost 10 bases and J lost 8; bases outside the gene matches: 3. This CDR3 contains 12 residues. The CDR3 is CATRTGDSPLHF. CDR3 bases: TGTGCCACCCGGACAGGGGATTCACCCCTCCACTTT.

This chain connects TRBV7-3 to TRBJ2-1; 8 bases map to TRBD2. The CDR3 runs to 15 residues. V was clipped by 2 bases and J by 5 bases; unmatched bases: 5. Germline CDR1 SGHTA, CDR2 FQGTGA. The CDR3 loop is CASSLLGTRDNEQFF. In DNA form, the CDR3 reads TGTGCCAGCAGCTTACTTGGGACTAGAGACAATGAGCAGTTCTTC.

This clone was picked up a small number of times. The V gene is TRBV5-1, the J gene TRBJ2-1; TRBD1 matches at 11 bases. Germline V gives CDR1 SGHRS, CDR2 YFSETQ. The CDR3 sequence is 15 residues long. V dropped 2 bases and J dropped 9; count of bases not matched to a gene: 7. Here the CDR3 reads CASSFKGQGAIEQFF. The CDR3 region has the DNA TGCGCCAGCAGCTTCAAAGGACAGGGGGCCATTGAGCAGTTCTTC.

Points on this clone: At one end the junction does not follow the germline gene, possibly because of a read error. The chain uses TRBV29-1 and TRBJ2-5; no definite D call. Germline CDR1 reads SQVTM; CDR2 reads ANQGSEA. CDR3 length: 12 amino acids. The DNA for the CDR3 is TGCAGCGTTGTTAGTGTTCAAGAGGCCCAGTACTTC. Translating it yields CSVVSVQEAQYF.

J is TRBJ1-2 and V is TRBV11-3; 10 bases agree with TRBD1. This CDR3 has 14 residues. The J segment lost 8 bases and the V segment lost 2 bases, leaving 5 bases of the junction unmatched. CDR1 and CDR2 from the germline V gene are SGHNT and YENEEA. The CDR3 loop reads CASSLRGTGDGYTF. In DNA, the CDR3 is TGTGCCAGCAGCTTAAGAGGGACAGGGGACGGCTACACCTTC.

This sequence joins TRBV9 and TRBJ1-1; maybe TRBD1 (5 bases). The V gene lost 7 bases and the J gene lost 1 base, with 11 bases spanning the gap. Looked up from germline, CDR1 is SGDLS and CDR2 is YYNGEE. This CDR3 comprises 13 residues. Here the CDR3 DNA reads TGTGCCAGCCGCCAGGGTCCGAACACTGAAGCTTTCTTT. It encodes CASRQGPNTEAFF.

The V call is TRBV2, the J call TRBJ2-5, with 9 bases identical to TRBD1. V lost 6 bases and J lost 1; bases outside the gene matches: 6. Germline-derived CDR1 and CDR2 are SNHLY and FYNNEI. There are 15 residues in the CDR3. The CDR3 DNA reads TGTGCCAGCAGGGGGACAGGGATGCCCCAAGAGACCCAGTACTTC. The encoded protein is CASRGTGMPQETQYF.

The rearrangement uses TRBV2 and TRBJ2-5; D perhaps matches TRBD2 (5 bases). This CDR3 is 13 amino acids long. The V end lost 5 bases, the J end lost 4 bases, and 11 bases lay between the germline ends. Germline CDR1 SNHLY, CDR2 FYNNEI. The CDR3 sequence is CASSWGAGETQYF. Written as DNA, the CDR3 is TGTGCCAGCAGTTGGGGTGCGGGAGAGACCCAGTACTTC. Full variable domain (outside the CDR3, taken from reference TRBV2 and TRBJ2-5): EPEVTQTPSHQVTQMGQEVILRCVPISNHLYFYWYRQILGQKVEFLVSFYNNEISEKSEIFDDQFSVERPDGSNFTLKIRSTKLEDSAMYFCASSWGAGETQYFGPGTRLLVL.

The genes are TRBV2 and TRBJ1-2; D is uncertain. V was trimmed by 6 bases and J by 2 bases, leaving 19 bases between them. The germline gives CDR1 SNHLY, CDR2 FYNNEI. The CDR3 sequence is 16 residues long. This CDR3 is CASRPTWADRNYGYTF. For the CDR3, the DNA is TGTGCCAGCAGACCCACCTGGGCCGACCGAAACTATGGCTACACCTTC. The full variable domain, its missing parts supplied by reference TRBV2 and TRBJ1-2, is EPEVTQTPSHQVTQMGQEVILRCVPISNHLYFYWYRQILGQKVEFLVSFYNNEISEKSEIFDDQFSVERPDGSNFTLKIRSTKLEDSAMYFCASRPTWADRNYGYTFGSGTRLTVV.

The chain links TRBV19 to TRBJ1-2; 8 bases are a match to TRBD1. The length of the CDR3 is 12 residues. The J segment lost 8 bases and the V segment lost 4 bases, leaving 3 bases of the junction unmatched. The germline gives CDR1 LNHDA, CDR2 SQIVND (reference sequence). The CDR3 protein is CASSTTGGGYTF. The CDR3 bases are TGTGCCAGTAGTACCACAGGGGGAGGCTACACCTTC.

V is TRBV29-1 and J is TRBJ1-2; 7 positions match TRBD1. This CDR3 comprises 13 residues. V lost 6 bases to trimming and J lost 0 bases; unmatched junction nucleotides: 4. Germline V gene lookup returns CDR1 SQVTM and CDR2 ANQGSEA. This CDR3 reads CSVDREPNYGYTF. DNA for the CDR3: TGCAGCGTCGACAGGGAACCTAACTATGGCTACACCTTC.

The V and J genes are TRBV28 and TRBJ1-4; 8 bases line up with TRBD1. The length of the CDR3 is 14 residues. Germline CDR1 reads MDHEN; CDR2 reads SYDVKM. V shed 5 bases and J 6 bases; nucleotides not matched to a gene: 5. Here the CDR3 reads CASSPGQAHEKLFF. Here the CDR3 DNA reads TGTGCCAGCAGTCCGGGACAGGCCCATGAAAAACTGTTTTTT.

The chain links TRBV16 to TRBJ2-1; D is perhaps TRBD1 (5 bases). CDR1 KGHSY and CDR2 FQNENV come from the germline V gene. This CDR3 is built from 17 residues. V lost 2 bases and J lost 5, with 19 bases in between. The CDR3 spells CASSQLTLRQGHNEQFF. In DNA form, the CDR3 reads TGTGCCAGCAGCCAACTGACTCTGAGGCAGGGCCACAATGAGCAGTTCTTC.

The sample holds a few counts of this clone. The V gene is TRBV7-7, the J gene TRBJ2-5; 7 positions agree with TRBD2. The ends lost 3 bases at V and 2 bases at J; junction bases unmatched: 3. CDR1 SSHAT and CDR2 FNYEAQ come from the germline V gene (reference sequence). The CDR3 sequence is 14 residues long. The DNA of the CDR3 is TGTGCCAGCAGCTTGGGAGGGAGTCAAGAGACCCAGTACTTC. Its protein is CASSLGGSQETQYF.

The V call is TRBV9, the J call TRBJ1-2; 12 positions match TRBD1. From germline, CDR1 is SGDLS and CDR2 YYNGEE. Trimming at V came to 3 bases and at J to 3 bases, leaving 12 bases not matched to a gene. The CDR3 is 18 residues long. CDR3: CASSAGRDRGLSYYGYTF. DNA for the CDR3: TGTGCCAGCAGCGCTGGGAGGGACAGGGGGCTCAGCTACTATGGCTACACCTTC.

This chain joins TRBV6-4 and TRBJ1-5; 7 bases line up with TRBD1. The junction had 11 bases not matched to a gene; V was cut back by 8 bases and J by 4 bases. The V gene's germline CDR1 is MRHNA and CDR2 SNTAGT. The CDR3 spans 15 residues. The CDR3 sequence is CASLGGKRPNQPQHF. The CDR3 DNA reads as TGTGCCAGCCTAGGGGGCAAAAGACCTAATCAGCCCCAGCATTTT.

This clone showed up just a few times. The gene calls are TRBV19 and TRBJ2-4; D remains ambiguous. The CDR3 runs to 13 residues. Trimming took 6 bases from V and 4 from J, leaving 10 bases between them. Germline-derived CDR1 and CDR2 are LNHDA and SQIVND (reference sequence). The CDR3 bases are TGTGCCAGTAGGGTCAGGATTAAAAACATTCAGTACTTC. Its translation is CASRVRIKNIQYF.

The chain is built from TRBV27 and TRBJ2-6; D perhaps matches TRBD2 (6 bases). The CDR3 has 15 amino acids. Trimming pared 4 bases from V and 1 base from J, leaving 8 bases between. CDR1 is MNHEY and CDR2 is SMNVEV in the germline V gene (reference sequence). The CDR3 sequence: CASSWGVSGANVLTF. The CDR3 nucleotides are TGTGCCAGCAGTTGGGGGGTTTCTGGGGCCAACGTCCTGACTTTC.

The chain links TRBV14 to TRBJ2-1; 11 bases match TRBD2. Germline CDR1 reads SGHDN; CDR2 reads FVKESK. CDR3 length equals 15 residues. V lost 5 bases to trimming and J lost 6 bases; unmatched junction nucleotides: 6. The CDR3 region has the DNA TGTGCCAGCAGCGGATTAGCGGGAGGGCCCAATGAGCAGTTCTTC. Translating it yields CASSGLAGGPNEQFF.

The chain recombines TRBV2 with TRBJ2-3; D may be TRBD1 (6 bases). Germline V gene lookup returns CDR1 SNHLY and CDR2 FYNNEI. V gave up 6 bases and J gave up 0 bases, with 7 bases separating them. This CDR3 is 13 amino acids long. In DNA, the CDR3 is TGTGCCAGCAGCCAGGGGAGCACAGATACGCAGTATTTT. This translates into CASSQGSTDTQYF.